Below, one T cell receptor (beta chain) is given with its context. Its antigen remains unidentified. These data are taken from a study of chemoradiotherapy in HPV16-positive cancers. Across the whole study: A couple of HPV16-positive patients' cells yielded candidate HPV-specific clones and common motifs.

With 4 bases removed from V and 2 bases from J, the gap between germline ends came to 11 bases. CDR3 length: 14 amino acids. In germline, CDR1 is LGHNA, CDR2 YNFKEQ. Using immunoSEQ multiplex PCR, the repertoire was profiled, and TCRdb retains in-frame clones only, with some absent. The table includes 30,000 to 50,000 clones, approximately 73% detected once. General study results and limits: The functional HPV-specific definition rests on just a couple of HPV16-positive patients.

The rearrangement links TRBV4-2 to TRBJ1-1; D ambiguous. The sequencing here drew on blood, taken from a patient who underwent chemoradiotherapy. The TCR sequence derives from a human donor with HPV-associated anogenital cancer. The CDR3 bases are TGTGCCAGCAGCCCCCGGGCCTTTAACACTGAAGCTTTCTTT. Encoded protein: CASSPRAFNTEAFF.